This passage covers 4 T cell receptor beta chains from one sample sequenced in a study of T cell repertoires in cytomegalovirus infection. TCRdb itself ran the reads through MiXCR, one entry per CDR3 protein. Here the sample spans roughly 920,000 distinct CDR3 sequences, approximately 31% being singletons. For these receptors, no antigen is known. Sequencing was performed on cultured CD8+ T cells from PBMCs, taken from culture after CMV antigen stimulation. These TCRs come from a human donor in good health (CMV status not recorded). Some clones in this sample may be carry-over from other donors' samples.

This clonotype was counted between two and nine times. The chain carries TRBV2 and TRBJ2-5; the D gene is possibly TRBD1 (6 bases). V lost 3 bases, J lost 0 bases, and 14 bases lay in between. The CDR3 runs 16 residues. Germline CDR1 reads SNHLY; CDR2 reads FYNNEI. CDR3 loop: CASSDPSDRDQETQYF. The CDR3, as DNA: TGTGCCAGCAGTGATCCTTCGGACAGAGACCAAGAGACCCAGTACTTC. Variable domain in full (rest from reference TRBV2 and TRBJ2-5): EPEVTQTPSHQVTQMGQEVILRCVPISNHLYFYWYRQILGQKVEFLVSFYNNEISEKSEIFDDQFSVERPDGSNFTLKIRSTKLEDSAMYFCASSDPSDRDQETQYFGPGTRLLVL.

Only a few counts were recorded for this clonotype. This rearrangement joins TRBV6-5 to TRBJ2-7; a possible D gene is TRBD2 (6 bases). Germline assignment: CDR1 MNHEY and CDR2 SVGAGI. This CDR3 contains 13 residues. V lost 0 bases and J 7 bases, leaving 10 bases between the germline ends. The CDR3 coding sequence is TGTGCCAGCAGTTACTCTACGGGAGAAGAGCAGTACTTC. Its protein is CASSYSTGEEQYF.

This clonotype was recorded at least ten times. The V call is TRBV12-3 or TRBV12-4, the J call TRBJ2-6, with 7 bases identical to TRBD1. With V trimmed by 2 bases and J by 0 bases, 7 bases remained unmatched. The CDR3 extends over 18 amino acids. CDR3 protein: CASSLFRQGFSGANVLTF. The CDR3, as DNA: TGTGCCAGCAGTTTATTCCGACAGGGCTTCTCTGGGGCCAACGTCCTGACTTTC.

This chain links TRBV5-1 with TRBJ2-1; D is ambiguous. Germline CDR1 and CDR2: SGHRS and YFSETQ. CDR3 size: 13 residues. V was pared by 0 bases and J by 7 bases, with 8 bases between. The CDR3 coding sequence is TGCGCCAGCAGCTTGGCAGATTGGAATGAGCAGTTCTTC. Protein sequence: CASSLADWNEQFF.